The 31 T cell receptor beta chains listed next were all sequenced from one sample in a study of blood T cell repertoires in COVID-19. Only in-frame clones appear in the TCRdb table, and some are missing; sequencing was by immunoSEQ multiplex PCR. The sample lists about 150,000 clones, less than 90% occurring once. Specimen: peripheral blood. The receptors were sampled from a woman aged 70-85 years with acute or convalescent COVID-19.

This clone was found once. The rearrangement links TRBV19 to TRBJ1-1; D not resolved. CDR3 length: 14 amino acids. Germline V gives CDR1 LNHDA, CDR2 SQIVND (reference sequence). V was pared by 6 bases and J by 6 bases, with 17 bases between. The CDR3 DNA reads TGTGCCAGTAGCCCGCCAGCCCCGAGCGCTGAAGCTTTCTTT. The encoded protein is CASSPPAPSAEAFF.

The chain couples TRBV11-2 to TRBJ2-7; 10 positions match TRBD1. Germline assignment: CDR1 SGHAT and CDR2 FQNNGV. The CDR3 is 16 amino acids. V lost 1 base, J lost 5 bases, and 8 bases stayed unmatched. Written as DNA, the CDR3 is TGTGCCAGCAGCTTAGGATGGGGGACAGGGGAGGACGAGCAGTACTTC. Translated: CASSLGWGTGEDEQYF.

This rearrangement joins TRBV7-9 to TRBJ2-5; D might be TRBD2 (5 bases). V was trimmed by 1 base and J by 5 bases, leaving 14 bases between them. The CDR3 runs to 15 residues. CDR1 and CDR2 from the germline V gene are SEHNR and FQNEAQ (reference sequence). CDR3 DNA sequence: TGTGCCAGCAGCTTAGGGGCGGGCGGATGGGAGACCCAGTACTTC. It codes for CASSLGAGGWETQYF. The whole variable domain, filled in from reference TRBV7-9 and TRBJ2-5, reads DTGVSQNPRHKITKRGQNVTFRCDPISEHNRLYWYRQTLGQGPEFLTYFQNEAQLEKSRLLSDRFSAERPKGSFSTLEIQRTEQGDSAMYLCASSLGAGGWETQYFGPGTRLLVL.

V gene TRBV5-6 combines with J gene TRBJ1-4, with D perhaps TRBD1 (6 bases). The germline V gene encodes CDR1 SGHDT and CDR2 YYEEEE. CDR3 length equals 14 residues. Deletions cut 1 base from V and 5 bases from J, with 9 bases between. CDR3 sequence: CASSLKGVNEKLFF. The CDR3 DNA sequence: TGTGCCAGCAGCTTGAAGGGGGTGAATGAAAAACTGTTTTTT. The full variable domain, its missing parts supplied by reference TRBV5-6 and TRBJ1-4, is DAGVTQSPTHLIKTRGQQVTLRCSPKSGHDTVSWYQQALGQGPQFIFQYYEEEERQRGNFPDRFSGHQFPNYSSELNVNALLLGDSALYLCASSLKGVNEKLFFGSGTQLSVL.

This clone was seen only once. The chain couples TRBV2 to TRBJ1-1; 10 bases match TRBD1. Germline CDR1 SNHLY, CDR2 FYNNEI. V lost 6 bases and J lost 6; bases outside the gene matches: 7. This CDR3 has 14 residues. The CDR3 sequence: CASRGTGESAEAFF. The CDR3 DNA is TGTGCCAGCAGGGGGACAGGGGAGTCCGCTGAAGCTTTCTTT.

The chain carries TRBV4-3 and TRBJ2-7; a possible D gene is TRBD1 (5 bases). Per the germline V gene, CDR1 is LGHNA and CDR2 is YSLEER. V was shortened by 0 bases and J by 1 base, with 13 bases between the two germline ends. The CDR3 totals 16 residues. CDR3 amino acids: CASSQDRDRGSYEQYF. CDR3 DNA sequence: TGCGCCAGCAGCCAAGACCGTGACAGAGGTTCCTACGAGCAGTACTTC.

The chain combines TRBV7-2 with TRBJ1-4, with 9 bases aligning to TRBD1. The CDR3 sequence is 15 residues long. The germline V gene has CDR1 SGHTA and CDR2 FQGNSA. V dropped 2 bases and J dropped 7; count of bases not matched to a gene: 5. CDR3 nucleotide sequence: TGTGCCAGCAGCTTAACCGGGACAGGGTTTGAAAAACTGTTTTTT. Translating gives CASSLTGTGFEKLFF.

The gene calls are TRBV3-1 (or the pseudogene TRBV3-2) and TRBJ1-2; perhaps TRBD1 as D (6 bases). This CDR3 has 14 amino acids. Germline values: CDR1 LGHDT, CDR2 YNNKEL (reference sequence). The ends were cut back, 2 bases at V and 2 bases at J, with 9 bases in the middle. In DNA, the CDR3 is TGTGCCAGCAGCCAACAACAGGGAAACTATGGCTACACCTTC. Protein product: CASSQQQGNYGYTF.

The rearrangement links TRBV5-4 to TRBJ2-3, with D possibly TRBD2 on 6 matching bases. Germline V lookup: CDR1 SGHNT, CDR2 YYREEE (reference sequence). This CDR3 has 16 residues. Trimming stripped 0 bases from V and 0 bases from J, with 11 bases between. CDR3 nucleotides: TGTGCCAGCAGCTTGGTGGCGGGAAAGAGCACAGATACGCAGTATTTT. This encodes CASSLVAGKSTDTQYF.

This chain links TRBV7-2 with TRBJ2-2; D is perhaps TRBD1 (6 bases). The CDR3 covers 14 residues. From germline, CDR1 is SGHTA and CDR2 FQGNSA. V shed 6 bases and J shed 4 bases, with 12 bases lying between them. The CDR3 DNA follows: TGTGCCAGCAGACGCGGACAGCCCACCGGGGAGCTGTTTTTT. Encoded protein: CASRRGQPTGELFF.

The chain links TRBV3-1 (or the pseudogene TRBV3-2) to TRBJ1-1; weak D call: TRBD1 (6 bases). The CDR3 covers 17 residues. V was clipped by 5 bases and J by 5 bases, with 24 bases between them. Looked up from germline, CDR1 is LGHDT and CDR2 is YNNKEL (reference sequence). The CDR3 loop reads CASSSRRRSTGQTEAFF. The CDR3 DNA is TGTGCCAGCAGCTCTCGCCGCCGGAGCACAGGGCAAACTGAAGCTTTCTTT.

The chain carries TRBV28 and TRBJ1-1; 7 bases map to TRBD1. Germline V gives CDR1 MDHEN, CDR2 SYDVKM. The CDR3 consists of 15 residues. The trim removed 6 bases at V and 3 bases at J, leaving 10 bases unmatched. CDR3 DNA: TGTGCCAGCAGGTCTCGGACAGGTTTCCACACTGAAGCTTTCTTT. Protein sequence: CASRSRTGFHTEAFF.

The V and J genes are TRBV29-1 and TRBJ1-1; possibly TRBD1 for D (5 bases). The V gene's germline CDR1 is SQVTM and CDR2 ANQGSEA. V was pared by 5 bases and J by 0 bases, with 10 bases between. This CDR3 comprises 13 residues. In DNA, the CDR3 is TGCAGCGTTCGACAGCCCATGAACACTGAAGCTTTCTTT. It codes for CSVRQPMNTEAFF.

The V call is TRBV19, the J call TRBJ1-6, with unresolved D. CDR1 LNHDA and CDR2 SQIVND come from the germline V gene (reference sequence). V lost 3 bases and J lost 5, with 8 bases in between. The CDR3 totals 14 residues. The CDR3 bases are TGTGCCAGTAGTATGGAAACTAATAATTCACCCCTCCACTTT. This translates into CASSMETNNSPLHF.

CDR3 sequence (DNA): TGTGCCAGCACGACTAGGCGCTATGGCTACACCTTC. Protein sequence: CASTTRRYGYTF. The J gene is TRBJ1-2, the V gene TRBV12-3 or TRBV12-4; D remains ambiguous. The CDR3 contains 12 residues. Trimming shortened V by 7 bases and J by 4 bases, and 10 bases separated the two germline ends.

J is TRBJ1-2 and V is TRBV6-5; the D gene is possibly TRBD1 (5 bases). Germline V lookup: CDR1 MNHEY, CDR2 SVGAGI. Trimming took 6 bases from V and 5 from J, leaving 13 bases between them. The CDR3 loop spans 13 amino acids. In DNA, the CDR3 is TGTGCCAGCAGCGTACAGGTGGCGTATGGCTACACCTTC. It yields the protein CASSVQVAYGYTF.

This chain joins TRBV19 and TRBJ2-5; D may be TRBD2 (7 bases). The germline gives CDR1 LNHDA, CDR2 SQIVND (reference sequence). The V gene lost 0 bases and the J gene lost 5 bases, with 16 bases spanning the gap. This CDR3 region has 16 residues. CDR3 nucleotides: TGTGCCAGTAGTATAGATCATAGCTCGGGGGGCGAGACCCAGTACTTC. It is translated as CASSIDHSSGGETQYF.

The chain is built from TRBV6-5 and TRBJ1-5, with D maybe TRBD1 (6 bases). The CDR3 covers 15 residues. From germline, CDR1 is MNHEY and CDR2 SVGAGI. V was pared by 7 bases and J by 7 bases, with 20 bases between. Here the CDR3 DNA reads TGTGCCAGCACCTTGAAAACAGGGCTGCGGCAGCCCCAGCATTTT. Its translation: CASTLKTGLRQPQHF.

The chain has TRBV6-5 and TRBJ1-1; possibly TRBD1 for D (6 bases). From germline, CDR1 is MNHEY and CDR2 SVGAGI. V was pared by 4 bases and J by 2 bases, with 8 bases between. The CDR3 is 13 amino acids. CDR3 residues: CASSSQGNTEAFF. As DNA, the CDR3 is TGTGCCAGCAGTTCACAGGGAAACACTGAAGCTTTCTTT.

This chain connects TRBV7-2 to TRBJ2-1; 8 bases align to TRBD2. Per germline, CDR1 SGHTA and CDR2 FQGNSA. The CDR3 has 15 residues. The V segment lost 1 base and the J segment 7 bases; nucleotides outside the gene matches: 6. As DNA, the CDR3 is TGTGCCAGCAGCTTAGTAGCGGGGACCCTTAATGAGCAGTTCTTC. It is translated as CASSLVAGTLNEQFF.

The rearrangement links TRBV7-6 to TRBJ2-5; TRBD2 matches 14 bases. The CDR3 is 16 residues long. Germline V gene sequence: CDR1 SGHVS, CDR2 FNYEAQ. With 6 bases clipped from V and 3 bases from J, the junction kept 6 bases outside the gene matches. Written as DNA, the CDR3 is TGTGCCAGCAGAGAAGGACTAGCGGGGGGCAAAGAGACCCAGTACTTC. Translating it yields CASREGLAGGKETQYF.

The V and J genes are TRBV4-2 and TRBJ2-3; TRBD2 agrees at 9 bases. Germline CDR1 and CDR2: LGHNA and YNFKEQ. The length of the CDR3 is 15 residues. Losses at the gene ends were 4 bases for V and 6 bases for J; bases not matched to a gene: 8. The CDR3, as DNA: TGTGCCAGCAGCCCTTTGCTAGCGGGGTCCGATACGCAGTATTTT. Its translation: CASSPLLAGSDTQYF.

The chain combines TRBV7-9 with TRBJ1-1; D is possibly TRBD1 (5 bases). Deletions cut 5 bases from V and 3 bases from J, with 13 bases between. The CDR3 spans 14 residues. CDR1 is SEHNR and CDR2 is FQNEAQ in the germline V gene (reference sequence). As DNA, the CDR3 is TGTGCCAGCAGCCGAATGGGGGGAGACACTGAAGCTTTCTTT. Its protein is CASSRMGGDTEAFF.

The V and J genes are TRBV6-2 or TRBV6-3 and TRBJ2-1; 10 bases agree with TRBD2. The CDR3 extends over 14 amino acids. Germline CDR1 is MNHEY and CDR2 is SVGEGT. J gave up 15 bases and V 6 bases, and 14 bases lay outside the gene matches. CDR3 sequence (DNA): TGTGCCAGCAGCCAGGCCGGGAGCGGGGGGGCAAGGTTCTTC. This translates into CASSQAGSGGARFF.

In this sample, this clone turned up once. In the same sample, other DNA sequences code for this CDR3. CDR3 sequence reads: CASSPTGGNQPQHF. CDR3 coding DNA: TGTGCCAGCTCACCCACAGGGGGAAATCAGCCCCAGCATTTT. The gene calls are TRBV18 and TRBJ1-5; 8 bases map to TRBD1. This CDR3 is built from 14 residues. The junction had 2 bases not matched to a gene; V was cut back by 3 bases and J by 4 bases. The V gene's germline CDR1 is KGHSH and CDR2 LQKENI. The whole variable domain, filled in from reference TRBV18 and TRBJ1-5, reads NAGVMQNPRHLVRRRGQEARLRCSPMKGHSHVYWYRQLPEEGLKFMVYLQKENIIDESGMPKERFSAEFPKEGPSILRIQQVVRGDSAAYFCASSPTGGNQPQHFGDGTRLSIL.

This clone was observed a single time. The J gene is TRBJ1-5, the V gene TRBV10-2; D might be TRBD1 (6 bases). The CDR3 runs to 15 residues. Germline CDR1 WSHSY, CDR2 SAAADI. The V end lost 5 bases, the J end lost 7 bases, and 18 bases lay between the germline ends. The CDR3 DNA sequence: TGCGCCAGCAGTAGCGGGGGCTTGTCAAGCCAGCCCCAGCATTTT. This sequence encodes CASSSGGLSSQPQHF.

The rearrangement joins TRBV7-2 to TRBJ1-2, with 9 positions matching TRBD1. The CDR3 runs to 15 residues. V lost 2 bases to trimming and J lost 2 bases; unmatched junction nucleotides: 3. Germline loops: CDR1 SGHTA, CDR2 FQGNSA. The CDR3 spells CASSLQQGANYGYTF. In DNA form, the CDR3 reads TGTGCCAGCAGCTTACAACAGGGGGCAAACTATGGCTACACCTTC.

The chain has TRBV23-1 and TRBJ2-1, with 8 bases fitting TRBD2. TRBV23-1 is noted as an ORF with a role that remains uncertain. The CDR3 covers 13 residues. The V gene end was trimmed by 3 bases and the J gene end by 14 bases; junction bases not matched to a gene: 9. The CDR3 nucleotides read TGCGCCAGCAGTCAGCGGGGGGAAAGGAGGAAGTTCTTC. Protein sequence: CASSQRGERRKFF.

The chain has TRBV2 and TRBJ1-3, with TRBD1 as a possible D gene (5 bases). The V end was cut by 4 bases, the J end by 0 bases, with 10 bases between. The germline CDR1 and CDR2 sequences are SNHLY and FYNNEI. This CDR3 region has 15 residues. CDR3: CASSGGGNSGNTIYF. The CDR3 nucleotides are TGTGCCAGCAGTGGCGGGGGGAACTCTGGAAACACCATATATTTT.

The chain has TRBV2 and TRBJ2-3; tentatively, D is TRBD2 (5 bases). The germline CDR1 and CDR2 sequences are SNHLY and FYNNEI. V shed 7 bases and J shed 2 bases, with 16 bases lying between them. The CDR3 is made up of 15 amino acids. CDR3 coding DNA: TGTGCCAGCACCTTCTCGGGGATTCTCACAGATACGCAGTATTTT. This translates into CASTFSGILTDTQYF.

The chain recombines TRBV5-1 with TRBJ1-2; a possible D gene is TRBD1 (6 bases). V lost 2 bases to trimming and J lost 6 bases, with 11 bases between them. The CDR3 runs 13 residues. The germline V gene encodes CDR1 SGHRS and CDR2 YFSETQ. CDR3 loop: CASSFDGGNGYTF. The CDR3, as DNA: TGCGCCAGCAGCTTCGATGGGGGCAATGGCTACACCTTC. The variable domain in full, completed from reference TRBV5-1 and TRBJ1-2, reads KAGVTQTPRYLIKTRGQQVTLSCSPISGHRSVSWYQQTPGQGLQFLFEYFSETQRNKGNFPGRFSGRQFSNSRSEMNVSTLELGDSALYLCASSFDGGNGYTFGSGTRLTVV.